The present entry profiles one T cell receptor beta chain with its context. Its antigen is not identified. The PCR ran on 60 Vbeta and 13 Jbeta primers. In the study's own analysis: A later analysis counted tens of millions of unique TCR beta chains, some 11 million shared. Generated by immunoSEQ multiplex PCR, the TCRdb table keeps only in-frame clones and is missing some. V and J calls and clone size are as listed in that table; D and trimming were resolved from the DNA. This sample has 80,000 or so clones; roughly 70% occur once, and the top ten carry more than 20%. The germline V gene has CDR1 SGHRS and CDR2 YFSETQ. The CDR3 has 14 amino acids. V was trimmed by 0 bases and J by 6 bases, leaving 12 bases between them. This entry is derived from a study of cytomegalovirus exposure and HLA in healthy donors. General observations from the study: A later analysis linked a missense variant in DCLRE1C to the trimming of TCR beta V and J genes. Later analysis identified several of the most significant clusters that appeared linked to common viral pathogens.

The V gene is TRBV5-1, the J gene TRBJ1-2; D unresolved. The origin of this receptor is a man aged 25-45 years in good health and CMV-seropositive. Input material: PBMCs. The CDR3 DNA follows: TGCGCCAGCAGCTTGGGCCACCGAGAGGATGGCTACACCTTC. Its translation: CASSLGHREDGYTF.